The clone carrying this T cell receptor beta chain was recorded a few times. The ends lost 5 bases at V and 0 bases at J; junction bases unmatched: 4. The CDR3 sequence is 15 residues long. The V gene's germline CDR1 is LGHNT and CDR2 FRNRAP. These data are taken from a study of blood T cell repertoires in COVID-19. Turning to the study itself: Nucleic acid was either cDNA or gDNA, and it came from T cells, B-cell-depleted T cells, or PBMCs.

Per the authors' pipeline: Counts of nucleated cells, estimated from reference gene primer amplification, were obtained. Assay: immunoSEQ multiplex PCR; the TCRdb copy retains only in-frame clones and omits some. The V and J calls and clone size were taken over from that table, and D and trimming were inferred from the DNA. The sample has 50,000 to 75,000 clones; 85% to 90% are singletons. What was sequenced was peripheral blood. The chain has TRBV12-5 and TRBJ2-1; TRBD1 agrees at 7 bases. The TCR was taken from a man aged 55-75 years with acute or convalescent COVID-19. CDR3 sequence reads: CASGEGQSSYNEQFF. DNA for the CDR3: TGTGCTAGTGGTGAGGGACAGAGCTCCTACAATGAGCAGTTCTTC.